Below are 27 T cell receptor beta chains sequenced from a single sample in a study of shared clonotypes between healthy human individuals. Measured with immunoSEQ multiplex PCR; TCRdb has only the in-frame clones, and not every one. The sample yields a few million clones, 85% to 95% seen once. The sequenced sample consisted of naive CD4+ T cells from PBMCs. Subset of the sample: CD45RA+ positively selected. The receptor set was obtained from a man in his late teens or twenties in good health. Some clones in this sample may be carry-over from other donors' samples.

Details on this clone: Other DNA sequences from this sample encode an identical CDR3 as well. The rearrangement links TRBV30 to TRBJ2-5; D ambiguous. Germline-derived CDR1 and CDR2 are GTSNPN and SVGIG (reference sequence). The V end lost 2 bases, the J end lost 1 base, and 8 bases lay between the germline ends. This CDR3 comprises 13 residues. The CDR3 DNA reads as TGTGCCTGGAGTAGAGGAATCCAAGAGACCCAGTACTTC. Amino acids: CAWSRGIQETQYF.

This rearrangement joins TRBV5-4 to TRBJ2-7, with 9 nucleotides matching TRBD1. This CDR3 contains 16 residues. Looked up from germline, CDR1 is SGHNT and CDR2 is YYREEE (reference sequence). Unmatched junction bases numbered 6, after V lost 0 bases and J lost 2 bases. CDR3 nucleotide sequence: TGTGCCAGCAGCTTGGTTGGGAGACAGGGGGCCTACGAGCAGTACTTC. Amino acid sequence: CASSLVGRQGAYEQYF.

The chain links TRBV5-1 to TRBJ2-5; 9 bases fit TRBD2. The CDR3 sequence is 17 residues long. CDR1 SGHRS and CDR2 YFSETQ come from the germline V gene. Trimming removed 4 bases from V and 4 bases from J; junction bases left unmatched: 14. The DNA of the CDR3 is TGCGCCAGCAGCCTGGAGGGGTTAGCGGGAGTAGGAGAGACCCAGTACTTC. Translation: CASSLEGLAGVGETQYF.

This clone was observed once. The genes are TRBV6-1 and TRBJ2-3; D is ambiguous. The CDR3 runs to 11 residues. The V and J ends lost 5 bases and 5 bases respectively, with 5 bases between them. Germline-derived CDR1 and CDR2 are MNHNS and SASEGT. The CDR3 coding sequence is TGTGCCAGCAGTCAGATAGATACGCAGTATTTT. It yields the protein CASSQIDTQYF.

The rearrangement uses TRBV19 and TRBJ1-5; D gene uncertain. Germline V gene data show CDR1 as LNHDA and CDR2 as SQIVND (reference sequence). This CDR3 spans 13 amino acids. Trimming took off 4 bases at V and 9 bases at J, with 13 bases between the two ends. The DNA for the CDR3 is TGTGCCAGTAGTAACGATAAGGAGCGGCCCCAGCATTTT. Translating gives CASSNDKERPQHF.

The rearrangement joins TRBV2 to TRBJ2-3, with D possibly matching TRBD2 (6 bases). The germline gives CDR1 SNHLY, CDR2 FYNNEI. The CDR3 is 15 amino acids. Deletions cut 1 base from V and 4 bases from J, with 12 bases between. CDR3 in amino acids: CASSEGGAGADTQYF. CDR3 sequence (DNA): TGTGCCAGCAGTGAAGGCGGAGCGGGCGCAGATACGCAGTATTTT.

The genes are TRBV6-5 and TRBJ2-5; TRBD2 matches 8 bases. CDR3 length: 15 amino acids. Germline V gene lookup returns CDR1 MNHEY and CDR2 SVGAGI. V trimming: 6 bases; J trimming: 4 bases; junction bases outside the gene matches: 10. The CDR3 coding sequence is TGTGCCAGCAGCCTCTTTGCGGGAGGAGGAGAGACCCAGTACTTC. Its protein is CASSLFAGGGETQYF.

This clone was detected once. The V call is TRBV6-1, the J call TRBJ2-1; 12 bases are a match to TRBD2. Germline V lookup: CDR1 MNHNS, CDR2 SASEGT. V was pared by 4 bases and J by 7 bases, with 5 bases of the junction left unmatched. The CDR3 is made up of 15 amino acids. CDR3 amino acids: CASSVRLAGANEQFF. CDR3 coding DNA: TGTGCCAGCAGTGTTCGACTAGCGGGAGCGAATGAGCAGTTCTTC.

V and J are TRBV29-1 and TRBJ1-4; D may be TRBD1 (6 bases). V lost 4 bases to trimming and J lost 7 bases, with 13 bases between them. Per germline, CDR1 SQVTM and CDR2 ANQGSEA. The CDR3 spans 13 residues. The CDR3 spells CSVVRGLGEKLFF. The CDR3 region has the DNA TGCAGCGTTGTCCGGGGGCTTGGTGAAAAACTGTTTTTT.

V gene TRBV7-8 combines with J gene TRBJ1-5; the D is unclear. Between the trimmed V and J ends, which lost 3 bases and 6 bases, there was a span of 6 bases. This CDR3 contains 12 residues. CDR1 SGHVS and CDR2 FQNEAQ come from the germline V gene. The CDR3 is CASSFPGQPQHF. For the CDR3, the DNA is TGTGCCAGCAGCTTTCCGGGTCAGCCCCAGCATTTT. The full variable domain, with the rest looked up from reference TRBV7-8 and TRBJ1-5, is GAGVSQSPRYKVAKRGQDVALRCDPISGHVSLFWYQQALGQGPEFLTYFQNEAQLDKSGLPSDRFFAERPEGSVSTLKIQRTQQEDSAVYLCASSFPGQPQHFGDGTRLSIL.

This CDR3 is CASGRGSYEQYF. The CDR3 DNA is TGTGCCAGCGGAAGGGGGTCCTACGAGCAGTACTTC. The V gene is TRBV5-6, the J gene TRBJ2-7; a weak D match, TRBD1 (6 bases). Germline V gene sequence: CDR1 SGHDT, CDR2 YYEEEE. CDR3 length: 12 amino acids. V lost 7 bases and J lost 1, with 9 bases in between.

The CDR3 DNA reads TGTGCCAGCAGTTTATTCTGGGGCGAGAATGAAAAACTGTTTTTT. This sequence encodes CASSLFWGENEKLFF. The chain couples TRBV28 to TRBJ1-4; TRBD1 might be the D (5 bases). Germline assignment: CDR1 MDHEN and CDR2 SYDVKM. V was clipped by 1 base and J by 5 bases, with 11 bases between them. The CDR3 covers 15 residues. The whole variable domain, remainder taken from reference TRBV28 and TRBJ1-4, is DVKVTQSSRYLVKRTGEKVFLECVQDMDHENMFWYRQDPGLGLRLIYFSYDVKMKEKGDIPEGYSVSREKKERFSLILESASTNQTSMYLCASSLFWGENEKLFFGSGTQLSVL.

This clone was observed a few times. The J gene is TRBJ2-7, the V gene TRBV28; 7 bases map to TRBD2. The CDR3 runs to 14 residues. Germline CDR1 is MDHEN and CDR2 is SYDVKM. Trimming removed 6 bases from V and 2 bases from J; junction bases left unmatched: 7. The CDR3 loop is CASRPSGGAYEQYF. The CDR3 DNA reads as TGTGCCAGCAGACCCTCGGGGGGTGCCTACGAGCAGTACTTC.

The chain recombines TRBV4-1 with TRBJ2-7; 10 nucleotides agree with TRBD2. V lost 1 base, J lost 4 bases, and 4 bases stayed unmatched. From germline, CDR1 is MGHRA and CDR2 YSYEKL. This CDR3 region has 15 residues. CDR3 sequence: CASSQASGGTYEQYF. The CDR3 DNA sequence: TGCGCCAGCAGCCAAGCTAGCGGGGGAACGTACGAGCAGTACTTC.

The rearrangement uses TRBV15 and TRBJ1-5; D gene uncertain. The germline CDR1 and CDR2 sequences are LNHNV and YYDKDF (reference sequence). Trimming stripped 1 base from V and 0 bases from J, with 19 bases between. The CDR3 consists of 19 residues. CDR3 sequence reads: CATSRVASQTLYSNQPQHF. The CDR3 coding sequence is TGTGCCACCAGCAGAGTCGCATCTCAAACACTTTATAGCAATCAGCCCCAGCATTTT.

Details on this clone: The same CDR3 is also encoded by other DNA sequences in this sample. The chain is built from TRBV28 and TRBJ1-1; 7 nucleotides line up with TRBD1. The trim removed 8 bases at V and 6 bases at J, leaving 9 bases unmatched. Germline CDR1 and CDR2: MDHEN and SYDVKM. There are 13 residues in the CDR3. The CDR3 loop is CASLHPRGAEAFF. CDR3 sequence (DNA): TGTGCCAGCCTCCATCCCAGGGGGGCTGAAGCTTTCTTT.

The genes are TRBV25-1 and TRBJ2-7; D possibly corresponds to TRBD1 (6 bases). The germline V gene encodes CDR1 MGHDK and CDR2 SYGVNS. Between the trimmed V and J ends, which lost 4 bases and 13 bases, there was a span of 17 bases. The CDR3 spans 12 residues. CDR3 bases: TGTGCCAGCAGTGCCGGGTGGGACATCTCCTACTTC. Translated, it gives CASSAGWDISYF.

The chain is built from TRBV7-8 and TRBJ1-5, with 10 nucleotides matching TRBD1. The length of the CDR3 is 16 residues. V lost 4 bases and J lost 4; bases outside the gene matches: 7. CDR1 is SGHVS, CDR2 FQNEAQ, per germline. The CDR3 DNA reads TGTGCCAGCAGCTCCGCGGGACAGGGGTTTAATCAGCCCCAGCATTTT. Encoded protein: CASSSAGQGFNQPQHF.

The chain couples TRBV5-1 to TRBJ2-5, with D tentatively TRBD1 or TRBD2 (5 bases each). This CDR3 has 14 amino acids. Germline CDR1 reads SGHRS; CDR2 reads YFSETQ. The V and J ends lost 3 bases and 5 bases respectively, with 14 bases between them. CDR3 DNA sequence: TGCGCCAGCAGCTCGGACTTGGGGGTGGAGACCCAGTACTTC. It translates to CASSSDLGVETQYF.

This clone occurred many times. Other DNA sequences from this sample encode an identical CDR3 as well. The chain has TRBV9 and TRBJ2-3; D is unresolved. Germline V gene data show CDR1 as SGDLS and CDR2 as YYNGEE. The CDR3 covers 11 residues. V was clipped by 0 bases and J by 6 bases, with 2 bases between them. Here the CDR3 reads CASSVGDTQYF. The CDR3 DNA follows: TGTGCCAGCAGCGTAGGGGATACGCAGTATTTT.

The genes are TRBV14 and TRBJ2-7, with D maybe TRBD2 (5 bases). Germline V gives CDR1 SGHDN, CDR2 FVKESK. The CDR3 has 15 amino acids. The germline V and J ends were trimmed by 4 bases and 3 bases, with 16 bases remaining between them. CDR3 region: CASSPTRRSYYEQYF. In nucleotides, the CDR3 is TGTGCCAGCAGCCCAACTAGAAGGAGTTACTACGAGCAGTACTTC.

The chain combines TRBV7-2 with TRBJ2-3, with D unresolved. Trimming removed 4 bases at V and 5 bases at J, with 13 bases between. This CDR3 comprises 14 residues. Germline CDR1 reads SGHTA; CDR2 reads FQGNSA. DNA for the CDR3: TGTGCCAGCAGCTCAGAACCCTTGGTAGATACGCAGTATTTT. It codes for CASSSEPLVDTQYF.

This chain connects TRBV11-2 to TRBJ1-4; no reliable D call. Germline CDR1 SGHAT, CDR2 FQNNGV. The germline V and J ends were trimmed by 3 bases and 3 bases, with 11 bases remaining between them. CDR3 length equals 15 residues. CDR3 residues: CASSFSQASNEKLFF. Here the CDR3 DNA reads TGTGCCAGCAGCTTTAGCCAGGCGTCTAATGAAAAACTGTTTTTT. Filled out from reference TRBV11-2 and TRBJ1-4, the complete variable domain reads EAGVAQSPRYKIIEKRQSVAFWCNPISGHATLYWYQQILGQGPKLLIQFQNNGVVDDSQLPKDRFSAERLKGVDSTLKIQPAKLEDSAVYLCASSFSQASNEKLFFGSGTQLSVL.

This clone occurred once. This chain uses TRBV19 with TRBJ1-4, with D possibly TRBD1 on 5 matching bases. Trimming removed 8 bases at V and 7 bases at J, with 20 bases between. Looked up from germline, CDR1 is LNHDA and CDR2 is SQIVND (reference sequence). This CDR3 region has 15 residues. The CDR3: CASQNGGARIEKLFF. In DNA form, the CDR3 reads TGTGCCAGTCAGAACGGGGGAGCAAGGATTGAAAAACTGTTTTTT.

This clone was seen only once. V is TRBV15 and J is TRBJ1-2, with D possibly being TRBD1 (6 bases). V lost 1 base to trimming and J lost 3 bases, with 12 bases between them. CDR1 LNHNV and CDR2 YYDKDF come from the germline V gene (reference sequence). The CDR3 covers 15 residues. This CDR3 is CATSRVGRGDYGYTF. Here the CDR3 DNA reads TGTGCCACCAGCAGAGTTGGGAGGGGGGACTATGGCTACACCTTC.

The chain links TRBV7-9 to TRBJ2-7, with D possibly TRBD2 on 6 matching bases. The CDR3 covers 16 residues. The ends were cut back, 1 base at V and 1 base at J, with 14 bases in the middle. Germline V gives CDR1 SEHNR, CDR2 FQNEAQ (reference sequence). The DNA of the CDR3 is TGTGCCAGCAGCTTAGTTGCACTCGGAGGGTCCTACGAGCAGTACTTC. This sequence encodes CASSLVALGGSYEQYF.

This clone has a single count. The CDR3 region has the DNA TGCGCCAGCAGCTTGGGGACAGGGGGCATTACTGAAGCTTTCTTT. Amino acids: CASSLGTGGITEAFF. The V and J genes are TRBV5-1 and TRBJ1-1; the match to TRBD1 covers 11 bases. CDR1 and CDR2 (germline): SGHRS, YFSETQ. The CDR3 has 15 amino acids. V dropped 0 bases and J dropped 5; count of bases not matched to a gene: 3. Full variable domain (outside the CDR3, taken from reference TRBV5-1 and TRBJ1-1): KAGVTQTPRYLIKTRGQQVTLSCSPISGHRSVSWYQQTPGQGLQFLFEYFSETQRNKGNFPGRFSGRQFSNSRSEMNVSTLELGDSALYLCASSLGTGGITEAFFGQGTRLTVV.